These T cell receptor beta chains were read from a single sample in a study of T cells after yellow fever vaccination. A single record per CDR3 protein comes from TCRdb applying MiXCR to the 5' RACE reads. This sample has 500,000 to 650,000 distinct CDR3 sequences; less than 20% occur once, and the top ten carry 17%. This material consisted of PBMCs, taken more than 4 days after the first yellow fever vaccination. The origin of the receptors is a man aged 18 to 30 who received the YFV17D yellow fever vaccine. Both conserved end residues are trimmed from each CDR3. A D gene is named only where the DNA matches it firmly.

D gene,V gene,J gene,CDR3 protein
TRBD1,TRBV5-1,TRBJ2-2,ASSLGRGLPTGELF
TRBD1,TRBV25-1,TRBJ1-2,ASSSGTGNYGYT
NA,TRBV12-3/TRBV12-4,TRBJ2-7,ASSTGTDYEQY
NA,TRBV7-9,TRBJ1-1,ASSLALGVGAF
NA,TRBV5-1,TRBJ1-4,ASSDPGGATNEKLF
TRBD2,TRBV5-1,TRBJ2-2,ASSPERGGPSTGELF
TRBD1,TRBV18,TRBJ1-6,ASRTGEHSPLH
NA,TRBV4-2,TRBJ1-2,ASSQEDGYT
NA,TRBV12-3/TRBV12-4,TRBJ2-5,ASSLLEILETQY
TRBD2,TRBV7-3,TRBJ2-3,ASSSGLAGGTADTQY
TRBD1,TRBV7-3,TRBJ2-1,ASSTAPGQSNEQF
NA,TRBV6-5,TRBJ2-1,ASSYEAGRDNEQF
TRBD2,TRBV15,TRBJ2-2,STSGRLAGGAGELF
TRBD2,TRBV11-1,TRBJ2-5,ASSQSGEGLAGQETQY
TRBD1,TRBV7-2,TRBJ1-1,ASSPRDRGVAEAF
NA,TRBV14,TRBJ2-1,ASSQVVRRHNEQF
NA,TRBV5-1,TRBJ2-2,ASSLRILTGELF
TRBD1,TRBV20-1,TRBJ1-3,SARDRQGGRNTIY
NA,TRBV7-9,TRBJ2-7,ASSVQTYEQY
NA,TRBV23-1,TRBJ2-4,ASSRSPTVAKNIQY
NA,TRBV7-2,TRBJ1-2,ASSRQGGQNYGYT
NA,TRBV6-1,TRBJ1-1,ASNPPGRPEAF
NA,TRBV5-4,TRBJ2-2,ASSLASGELF
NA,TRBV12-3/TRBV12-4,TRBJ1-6,ASSLRGLNSPLH